These 25 T cell receptor beta chains originate from one sample sequenced in a study of molecular identifiers for immune sequencing clone quantification. One entry per CDR3 protein results from TCRdb running MiXCR on the PCR reads. This table has about 640,000 distinct CDR3 sequences, 20% appearing once. The sequencing sample was made of naive CD8+ T cells from blood, with Jurkat cell RNA spiked in. As for subset: FACS-sorted CD8+CD4-CCR7+CD45RA+ naive T cells. Receptors originate from a human donor in good health. Some libraries in this study had Jurkat cell RNA spiked in.

This clonotype was seen at least ten times. The chain uses TRBV25-1 and TRBJ2-2, with D hard to call. This CDR3 has 13 amino acids. Germline V gene sequence: CDR1 MGHDK, CDR2 SYGVNS. V was clipped by 3 bases and J by 6 bases, with 8 bases between them. The CDR3 spells CASSESQAGELFF. In DNA form, the CDR3 reads TGTGCCAGCAGTGAGTCCCAAGCCGGGGAGCTGTTTTTT.

This clonotype was observed at least ten times. This rearrangement joins TRBV27 to TRBJ1-1, with D perhaps matching TRBD1 (5 bases). CDR3 length equals 15 residues. Trimming stripped 0 bases from V and 4 bases from J, with 12 bases between. Germline loops: CDR1 MNHEY, CDR2 SMNVEV (reference sequence). In DNA, the CDR3 is TGTGCCAGCAGTTTATCTGTTGGGGGGTTCACTGAAGCTTTCTTT. It is translated as CASSLSVGGFTEAFF.

This clonotype was seen repeatedly, ten times or more. The V call is TRBV28, the J call TRBJ2-7; D call uncertain. Trimming shortened V by 3 bases and J by 3 bases, and 12 bases separated the two germline ends. Germline CDR1 and CDR2: MDHEN and SYDVKM. The CDR3 consists of 14 residues. The CDR3 DNA reads TGTGCCAGCAGTTTTTTGGCCCTACGCTACGAGCAGTACTTC. It specifies CASSFLALRYEQYF.

In DNA form, the CDR3 reads TGTGCCAACAACCTTTGGACAGTTAGCAATCAGCCCCAGCATTTT. Translation: CANNLWTVSNQPQHF. The chain recombines TRBV6-1 with TRBJ1-5; D is perhaps TRBD1 (6 bases). CDR3 length: 15 residues. Trimming stripped 10 bases from V and 0 bases from J, with 16 bases between. Germline lookup yields CDR1 MNHNS and CDR2 SASEGT.

In the case of this clonotype: A much larger clone is a single base away; this may be a read error. Here the CDR3 reads CAGRRVGPIEAFF. As DNA, the CDR3 is TGTGCCGGCCGTCGGGTCGGGCCAATCGAAGCTTTCTTT. The chain couples TRBV12-3 or TRBV12-4 to TRBJ1-1; D call uncertain. The CDR3 is 13 amino acids. Trimming left V 11 bases short and J 8 bases short, with 21 bases between.

This clonotype was seen at least ten times. V gene TRBV7-6 combines with J gene TRBJ2-5; D is perhaps TRBD1 or TRBD2 (6 bases each). CDR1 and CDR2 (germline): SGHVS, FNYEAQ. This CDR3 is 15 amino acids long. V was shortened by 5 bases and J by 2 bases, with 15 bases between the two germline ends. The CDR3 DNA follows: TGTGCCAGCAGCCATCAGGGGACTCCACAAGAGACCCAGTACTTC. Its translation is CASSHQGTPQETQYF.

This clonotype came up many times. The gene calls are TRBV5-6 and TRBJ1-1; D perhaps matches TRBD1 (5 bases). Germline CDR1 and CDR2: SGHDT and YYEEEE. The CDR3 loop spans 13 amino acids. The V gene lost 2 bases and the J gene lost 8 bases, with 13 bases spanning the gap. The CDR3: CASSLGGAGEAFF. Written as DNA, the CDR3 is TGTGCCAGCAGCTTAGGCGGGGCAGGAGAAGCTTTCTTT.

The V and J genes are TRBV14 and TRBJ2-7; D might be TRBD2 (5 bases). This CDR3 is 14 amino acids long. Germline-derived CDR1 and CDR2 are SGHDN and FVKESK. V was cut by 4 bases and J by 3 bases, with 13 bases left in between. The CDR3 sequence is CASSPVDGDYEQYF. CDR3 nucleotides: TGTGCCAGCAGCCCCGTGGACGGGGACTACGAGCAGTACTTC. Variable domain in full (rest from reference TRBV14 and TRBJ2-7): EAGVTQFPSHSVIEKGQTVTLRCDPISGHDNLYWYRRVMGKEIKFLLHFVKESKQDESGMPNNRFLAERTGGTYSTLKVQPAELEDSGVYFCASSPVDGDYEQYFGPGTRLTVT.

About this clonotype: This may be a read error, as it is one base from a much larger clone. This chain joins TRBV5-3 and TRBJ2-2; TRBD1 aligns across 11 bases. TRBV5-3 is placed among ORFs of uncertain function. CDR3 size: 15 residues. The CDR3 coding sequence is TGTGCCAGCAGCACCGGACAGGGGGCCGGCGGGGGGCTGTTTTTT. The encoded protein is CASSTGQGAGGGLFF.

In its sample, this clonotype was seen many times. The chain couples TRBV13 to TRBJ1-6; D call uncertain. This CDR3 is built from 15 residues. Germline assignment: CDR1 PRHDT and CDR2 FYEKMQ (reference sequence). V lost 10 bases and J lost 4, with 17 bases in between. The CDR3: CATKVMAEYNSPLHF. Written as DNA, the CDR3 is TGTGCCACCAAGGTCATGGCTGAGTATAATTCACCCCTCCACTTT.

Details on this clonotype: An end of the junction does not agree with germline; a read error may underlie this. V gene TRBV5-1 combines with J gene TRBJ2-3; D perhaps matches TRBD1 (5 bases). CDR3 length: 14 amino acids. Looked up from germline, CDR1 is SGHRS and CDR2 is YFSETQ. CDR3 bases: TGCGCCAGCAGCCACAGACAGCTCATCGATACGCGGTATTTT. This encodes CASSHRQLIDTRYF.

CDR3 DNA sequence: TGTGCCAGCAGCTCGTCGGGGCACCAAGAGACCCAGTACTTC. Amino acids: CASSSSGHQETQYF. The genes are TRBV7-9 and TRBJ2-5, with D perhaps TRBD1 or TRBD2 (5 bases each). Germline V gene sequence: CDR1 SEHNR, CDR2 FQNEAQ (reference sequence). This CDR3 has 14 residues. Trimming shortened V by 4 bases and J by 0 bases, and 9 bases separated the two germline ends.

This clonotype was seen at least ten times. The V call is TRBV6-5, the J call TRBJ1-1; no firm D call. The length of the CDR3 is 14 residues. V dropped 0 bases and J dropped 4 bases, with 9 bases sitting between them. Per the germline V gene, CDR1 is MNHEY and CDR2 is SVGAGI. The chain's CDR3 is CASSYSISGTEAFF. The DNA of the CDR3 is TGTGCCAGCAGTTACTCGATATCGGGCACTGAAGCTTTCTTT.

This clonotype was seen many times. This chain joins TRBV9 and TRBJ2-2; D gene ambiguous. The germline V gene has CDR1 SGDLS and CDR2 YYNGEE. The CDR3 contains 15 residues. V dropped 0 bases and J dropped 5 bases, with 11 bases sitting between them. CDR3 sequence (DNA): TGTGCCAGCAGCGTAGAGGGTCCCGGGACCGGGGAGCTGTTTTTT. The encoded protein is CASSVEGPGTGELFF.

The table lists this clonotype with many counts. The V and J genes are TRBV6-2 or TRBV6-3 and TRBJ1-4, with D possibly TRBD1 on 6 matching bases. Germline V gene sequence: CDR1 MNHEY, CDR2 SVGEGT. The CDR3 loop spans 16 amino acids. The V and J ends lost 4 bases and 0 bases respectively, with 12 bases between them. This CDR3 is CASSSLDSSTNEKLFF. The CDR3 coding sequence is TGTGCCAGCAGTTCCCTGGACAGTTCAACTAATGAAAAACTGTTTTTT.

Worth noting for this clonotype: This clone may be a read error of a much larger clone one base away. The rearrangement joins TRBV6-2 or TRBV6-3 to TRBJ1-1, with no clear D. Germline V gene data show CDR1 as MNHEY and CDR2 as SVGEGT. V was trimmed by 6 bases and J by 7 bases, leaving 15 bases between them. The length of the CDR3 is 13 residues. CDR3 bases: TGTGCCAGCAGCCGGAACCTGAGGGATGAAGCTTTCTTT. Translation gives CASSRNLRDEAFF.

This clonotype was picked up many times. The chain is built from TRBV7-2 and TRBJ1-1; 8 positions match TRBD1. The CDR3 covers 17 residues. Trimming took 0 bases from V and 0 from J; bases not matched to a gene: 6. Germline V CDR1 and CDR2: SGHTA, FQGNSA. The CDR3 nucleotides are TGTGCCAGCAGCTTAGCGTACAGGGGGATCGTGAACACTGAAGCTTTCTTT. The encoded protein is CASSLAYRGIVNTEAFF.

This clonotype was picked up many times. V is TRBV7-2 and J is TRBJ1-5; TRBD1 aligns across 8 bases. Germline V CDR1 and CDR2: SGHTA, FQGNSA. The CDR3 spans 21 residues. V dropped 1 base and J dropped 0; count of bases not matched to a gene: 17. The CDR3 coding sequence is TGTGCCAGCAGCTTAGAACCTGCCGGGACAGGAGACGCCTATAGCAATCAGCCCCAGCATTTT. Residues: CASSLEPAGTGDAYSNQPQHF.

This clonotype was seen more than once but under ten times. A much bigger clone sits one base away, suggesting this may be a read error. The rearrangement joins TRBV12-3 or TRBV12-4 to TRBJ1-1; D not certain. CDR3 size: 13 residues. In nucleotides, the CDR3 is TGTGTCAGCATGGCAGCCATGAACACTGAAGCTTTCTTT. Translating gives CVSMAAMNTEAFF.

Comment on this clonotype: This may be a read error: a much more frequent sequence differs by one nucleotide. Because the CDR3 is missing its conserved closing phenylalanine or tryptophan, this is likely a read error. In DNA form, the CDR3 reads TGCAGTGCTAGAAAGTACACAGATACGCAGTATGTT. As protein: CSARKYTDTQYV. The gene calls are TRBV20-1 and TRBJ2-3; D ambiguous. CDR3 size: 12 residues. The V end was cut by 2 bases, the J end by 2 bases, with 5 bases between. Per germline, CDR1 DFQATT and CDR2 SNEGSKA (reference sequence).

As concerns this clonotype: A clone one base away is much larger, so this may be a read error. The rearrangement links TRBV9 to TRBJ2-5; tentatively, D is TRBD1 or TRBD2 (5 bases each). V was pared by 3 bases and J by 5 bases, with 17 bases between. CDR1 is SGDLS, CDR2 YYNGEE, per germline. This CDR3 region has 15 residues. CDR3 nucleotide sequence: TGTGCCAGCAGCGGGCCGGGACCGAAGCTGGAGACCCAGTACTTC. Its translation is CASSGPGPKLETQYF.

The table lists this clonotype with a few counts. J is TRBJ1-1 and V is TRBV28; TRBD1 might be the D (5 bases). Trimming removed 2 bases at V and 7 bases at J, with 17 bases between. The CDR3 spans 15 residues. CDR1 and CDR2 (germline): MDHEN, SYDVKM. CDR3 region: CASSLEIGDLIEAFF. CDR3 sequence (DNA): TGTGCCAGCAGTTTAGAAATAGGGGACCTGATTGAAGCTTTCTTT.

The chain joins TRBV4-1 to TRBJ1-2; the D is unclear. The CDR3 is made up of 15 amino acids. Per the germline V gene, CDR1 is MGHRA and CDR2 is YSYEKL. The V end lost 4 bases, the J end lost 8 bases, and 20 bases lay between the germline ends. In DNA form, the CDR3 reads TGCGCCAGCAGCCCCGGCCAGAGTTTTGATAGAGGCTACACCTTC. Residues: CASSPGQSFDRGYTF.

At least ten counts were recorded for this clonotype. This sequence joins TRBV24-1 and TRBJ1-5, with D perhaps TRBD1 (5 bases). Germline CDR1 and CDR2: KGHDR and SFDVKD. Trimming removed 7 bases from V and 6 bases from J, with 12 bases in between. This CDR3 spans 13 amino acids. Written as DNA, the CDR3 is TGTGCCACCAGAGGTCGGGGGTCTCAGCCCCAGCATTTT. This codes for CATRGRGSQPQHF.

The table lists this clonotype with many counts. The chain uses TRBV5-1 and TRBJ2-3; no definite D call. The CDR3 has 12 residues. Germline V gene data show CDR1 as SGHRS and CDR2 as YFSETQ. V lost 5 bases and J lost 6, with 10 bases in between. For the CDR3, the DNA is TGCGCCAGCAGACGGGTCGCGGATACGCAGTATTTT. This sequence encodes CASRRVADTQYF. The full variable domain, its missing parts supplied by reference TRBV5-1 and TRBJ2-3, is KAGVTQTPRYLIKTRGQQVTLSCSPISGHRSVSWYQQTPGQGLQFLFEYFSETQRNKGNFPGRFSGRQFSNSRSEMNVSTLELGDSALYLCASRRVADTQYFGPGTRLTVL.